This T cell receptor (beta chain) was recorded in a study of blood T cell repertoires in COVID-19 (dated by TCRdb to the early 2020s). Regarding the complete study: Samples from collaborators originated in the United States, Italy and Spain and spanned both the acute and convalescent phases of COVID-19. HLA class I and class II types, where available, came from metadata supplied by the sample provider rather than from assay-based typing. The repertoires were made available in a free public database intended to serve as a resource for research on the immune response to SARS-CoV-2. Samples were obtained from the ongoing ImmuneRACE study (first 160 participants) and from 1,254 subjects provided by 6 global collaborators. The material from the prospective study consisted of cDNA or gDNA derived from T cells, B-cell-depleted T cells, or PBMCs. The sample metadata nearly always contained a de-identified subject ID, COVID-19 status, age in years and sex. The dataset comprised deeply sampled blood TCRbeta repertoires from subjects exposed to, actively infected with, or recovered from COVID-19.

TCRbeta CDR3 regions were amplified from genomic DNA by means of the immunoSEQ Assay, a bias-controlled multiplex PCR. The study's own analysis went as follows. The number of nucleated cells in each sample was estimated by amplification of reference gene primers within the assay. Sequence reads were collapsed and filtered to measure the absolute abundance of every unique TCRbeta CDR3 rearrangement. Productive Simpson clonality was computed per sample as the square root of Simpson's diversity index over productive rearrangements. Drawn from immuneACCESS, this table holds only the in-frame rearrangements with V and J called that TCRdb kept. Clones are partly lost; checked studies trace under half to an unresolved V gene and leave the rest unexplained. That table furnishes V, J and clone size, whereas the DNA furnished D and trimming. For this sample the table gives about 180,000 clones, of which approximately 87% were detected only once. Around 12% of the sample rests with the top ten.

Its CDR3 holds 15 amino acids, cysteine through phenylalanine. Kept here is only the CDR3 DNA, which spans 45 bases and is read in frame from base 1. V loses 0 bases at its end and J loses 4 bases; junction bases beyond the gene matches: 5. Taken from the germline V gene, the CDR1 and CDR2 loops are MGHRA and YSYEKL. The sample holds a few counts of this clone. What this receptor recognizes is not known. The sample holds no much larger clone one base away, and base qualities are not on file. One collaborating source in Seattle enrolled patients during active infection and followed them longitudinally through the course of disease. The collaborating institutions used their own protocols to collect whole blood in K2EDTA tubes. Collaborator samples were shipped for TCRbeta analysis as frozen whole blood, isolated PBMCs, or DNA extracted from either sample type. Findings and caveats that apply to the study as a whole: The amount of clinical and demographic metadata varied by source and participant and was provided uncurated.

The source of this sequence is a woman in her 70s with COVID-19, enrolled during active disease. Recombination joined TRBV4-1 with TRBJ2-7, and 8 junction bases match TRBD2. Sequencing was performed on peripheral blood. The CDR3 here reads CASSQDPSSGYEQYF. The DNA is TGCGCCAGCAGCCAAGATCCTTCTAGCGGGTACGAGCAGTACTTC.